This T cell receptor (beta chain) was sequenced in a study of cytomegalovirus exposure and HLA in healthy donors (dated by TCRdb to about 2017). For context, the study as a whole: In an earlier analysis of 587 of the donors, under 300 Gb of sequence data and 90 million to 130 million unique TCR beta sequences from about 179 million T cells were reported. The genetic ancestry cluster associated with self-reported Caucasian donors included roughly four fifths of the 300 to 450 genotyped donors. All discovery cohort repertoires had been generated on a single sequencing platform. To decide whether each TCR beta V gene segment behaved as functional or pseudogenic, an earlier analysis of approximately 590 of the donors relied on high-throughput TCR beta sequencing. Among 300 to 450 genotyped donors of the cohort, an average of approximately 240,000 unique TCR beta nucleotide sequences were sequenced per donor, roughly 18% of them non-productive. The study profiled the T cell repertoires of 500 to 800 subjects by immunosequencing and related them to cytomegalovirus serostatus. The aim of the study was to test whether cataloging public T cell receptors could identify signatures of past pathogen exposure. The number of typed donors differed by locus: roughly 620-630 for A, B, C, DRB1 and DQB1; 522 for DQA1; some 610 for DPA1; and roughly 450 for DPB1. To predict cytomegalovirus infection status, the study combined high-throughput TCR immunosequencing, statistical association of individual TCRs with disease status, and machine learning. HLA typing covered class I and class II loci at four-digit resolution. Genome-wide SNP genotypes for about 65% of the 666 donors were used in a later genetic analysis, which treated that subset as a discovery cohort. Alongside the repertoire data, information on donor age, sex, ethnicity and CMV serostatus was compiled. A later analysis re-analyzed previously published TCR beta repertoires from approximately 670 donors and added high-resolution HLA genotyping to study TCR occurrence patterns. Several DR-DQ haplotypes were handled as single units for association and clustering because linkage in the cohort was strong. In the later analysis, no new phenotypic data were used to find candidate immune exposures; instead, reliance was placed on TCR beta sequences and their occurrence across donors. An early release that covered 640 HLA-typed donors contained approximately 290 gigabases of sequencing data and tens of millions of unique TCR sequences. In addition to the first cohort of approximately 650 subjects, a separate validation cohort of 120 different subjects was used. Study-level results and caveats: V-gene and J-gene trimming of TCR beta chains was associated with a missense DCLRE1C variant in a later genetic analysis, and the association was replicated in an independent cohort. Because counts were too low, about 18 rarely observed V segments, including chromosome 9 orphons, were excluded from the earlier analysis of about 500 of the donors. The classifier was reported to diagnose cytomegalovirus status with high specificity and sensitivity in both the original and validation cohorts. In vitro tests confirmed that a few of the cytomegalovirus-associated TCR beta chains recognize cytomegalovirus antigens. The study gave a list of about 170 TCR beta chains associated with cytomegalovirus. Sequencing depth was assumed to be roughly uniform across donors in the presence/absence analyses, though that assumption may not hold. It was suggested by the authors that the approach could potentially be generalized to other disease states and immunological phenotypes. In an earlier analysis of approximately 590 of the donors, most TCR beta V segments were observed in productive rearrangements about 87% or about 30% of the time, broadly matching IMGT annotations. A later analysis reported that several top co-occurrence clusters appeared linked to parvovirus B19, influenza, CMV and Epstein-Barr virus. Most TCR sequences were observed very rarely across donors, whereas some public TCRs were present in many individuals. Strong co-occurrence of HLA alleles, especially DR and DQ, made assigning TCR associations to individual alleles difficult. A further reported finding was that TCR beta sequences accurately predicted the HLA-A and HLA-B alleles for most subjects in the first cohort. In a later analysis, HLA-associated TCR beta chains showed more clonal expansion and lower generation probabilities than non-associated chains that were equally common. Linkage disequilibrium might explain the correlated functional status among segregating V segments, but an unknown experimental factor could not be ruled out. Compared with the roughly 720-donor mean, donors in an Asian-associated ancestry cluster had fewer N-insertions in productive TCRs, according to a later genetic analysis. The only immune exposure information available for the cohort was CMV serostatus. According to a later analysis, TCR association rates differed among HLA loci, with DRB1 alleles showing the most associated TCRs and HLA-C alleles showing the fewest. This cohort had only TCR beta chains sequenced, and the lack of alpha or paired-chain data limited which features could be detected. A later analysis found that most CMV-associated TCR beta chains appeared HLA-restricted, with HLA associations seemingly driven largely by CMV exposure. A group of highly shared sequence variants was considered likely to be a technical artifact of the sequencing pipeline. Specific HLA alleles were associated with around 18,000 TCR beta sequences at a false discovery rate of 0.05 in a later analysis. Some IMGT-functional V segments, including TRBV6-2 and TRBV6-3, could not be distinguished by the 87-base-pair reads and were therefore excluded. Because some donors lacked HLA typing at each locus, the association tests relied only on the typed subset.

Note on this clone: No antigen is known for it. No much larger clone is present one base from it, and per-base qualities are unavailable.

The cohort comprised more than 550 healthy bone marrow donors. At the time of sampling, all cohort members were nominally healthy, though unrecorded immune exposures were likely present. The donor tested CMV seropositive and was one of the 289 seropositive cohort members. A peripheral blood sample was provided by each donor, and peripheral blood mononuclear cells were used for TCR beta sequencing. Genomic DNA was extracted from the blood cell samples with the Qiagen DNeasy Blood Extraction Kit. Library generation was performed with the immunoSEQ multiplex PCR assay. For the multiplex PCR, a mixture combining 60 forward primers for TCR Vbeta segments and 13 reverse primers for TCR Jbeta segments was used. The CDR3 region of rearranged TCR beta genes was amplified from genomic DNA with a multiplex PCR assay. The amplified TCR beta libraries were sequenced on the Illumina HiSeq System as 87-base-pair reads. On the authors' methods: A later analysis counted some 80 million unique TCR beta chains across the 550 to 700 repertoires, and approximately 11 million of these chains were shared by at least two donors. Raw reads were error-corrected and collapsed into unique sequences by a nearest-neighbor algorithm in which closely related sequences were merged to remove PCR and sequencing errors. V, D and J gene segments were assigned by aligning CDR3 sequences to IMGT reference sequences. For a sequence to be retained, a match of at least six nucleotides was required to both a V gene segment and a J gene segment. A rearrangement counted as productive if the CDR3 had no stop codons and remained in frame with V and J, and every other rearrangement counted as non-productive. Following IMGT convention, CDR3 was defined as the stretch from the second conserved V-encoded cysteine to the conserved J-encoded phenylalanine. The earlier analysis of 500 to 750 of the donors excluded any sequence lacking an unambiguous match to a single V gene segment. An earlier analysis of some 500 of the donors classified V segments as functional when productive rearrangements were above 56.7% and as segregating when the standard deviation between donors was above 5%. A statistical classification framework was built to diagnose cytomegalovirus status from the catalog of TCR beta chain sequences. In a later analysis, V and J genes were assigned by comparing TCR nucleotide sequences against IMGT/GENE-DB human TR gene sequences. The TCRdist pipeline was used in a later analysis to assign CDR3 sequences and most-parsimonious VDJ recombination scenarios. In a later analysis, each TCR beta chain was defined by its CDR3 amino acid sequence together with its V-gene family, and reads without a unique V-gene family were excluded. In a later analysis, 450 to 600 highly shared, low-generation-probability nucleotide sequences were removed to address suspected cross-contamination and a sequencing artifact. In a later analysis, a clonal expansion index for each public chain was calculated from normalized within-repertoire ranks of inferred template counts. A later analysis computed generation probabilities with a VDJ recombination model fitted to out-of-frame rearrangements, and checked the results against IGoR. In a later analysis, hypergeometric tests were used to score TCR-TCR, TCR-HLA and TCR-CMV co-occurrence, with a repertoire-size bias correction applied to TCR pairs. A later analysis estimated false discovery rates by permuting HLA or CMV assignments 20 times. A later analysis grouped co-occurring TCRs with DBSCAN, adding TCRdist sequence similarity when clustering within HLA-allele-positive subsets. Co-occurrence clustering excluded repertoires with fewer than 30,000 or more than 120,000 public chains, plus five with anomalous nucleotide sharing. Sourced from immuneACCESS, this table was stored by TCRdb with only in-frame sequences that have V and J called. A share of the clones is absent; for the studies checked, an unresolved V gene accounts for under half, and the remainder has no known explanation. The DNA gave D and trimming, while V, J and clone size come from that table. The sample table lists 150,000 to 200,000 clones, 75% to 90% of them with a count of one. The ten top clones hold about 9.3% of the sample.

Clipping removes 4 bases from V and 7 bases from J, with 10 as the unmatched junction base count. Measured from the cysteine to the phenylalanine, the CDR3 is 15 residues long. Just the 45-base CDR3 DNA is kept, in frame starting at base 1. CDR1 and CDR2 are read off the germline V gene as SGDLS and YYNGEE. Recombination linked TRBV9 to TRBJ1-4, and 7 junctional nucleotides match TRBD1. This clonotype originated in a man aged 18 to 35 in good health and CMV-seropositive. Sequencing was carried out using PBMCs. The CDR3 loop reads CASSTRTGAGEKLFF. The nucleotide sequence reads as follows: TGTGCCAGCAGCACCCGGACAGGAGCGGGTGAAAAACTGTTTTTT. The full variable domain, with segments outside the CDR3 supplied by the reference TRBV9 and TRBJ1-4 proteins, appears as DSGVTQTPKHLITATGQRVTLRCSPRSGDLSVYWYQQSLDQGLQFLIQYYNGEERAKGNILERFSAQQFPDLHSELNLSSLELGDSALYFCASSTRTGAGEKLFFGSGTQLSVL.